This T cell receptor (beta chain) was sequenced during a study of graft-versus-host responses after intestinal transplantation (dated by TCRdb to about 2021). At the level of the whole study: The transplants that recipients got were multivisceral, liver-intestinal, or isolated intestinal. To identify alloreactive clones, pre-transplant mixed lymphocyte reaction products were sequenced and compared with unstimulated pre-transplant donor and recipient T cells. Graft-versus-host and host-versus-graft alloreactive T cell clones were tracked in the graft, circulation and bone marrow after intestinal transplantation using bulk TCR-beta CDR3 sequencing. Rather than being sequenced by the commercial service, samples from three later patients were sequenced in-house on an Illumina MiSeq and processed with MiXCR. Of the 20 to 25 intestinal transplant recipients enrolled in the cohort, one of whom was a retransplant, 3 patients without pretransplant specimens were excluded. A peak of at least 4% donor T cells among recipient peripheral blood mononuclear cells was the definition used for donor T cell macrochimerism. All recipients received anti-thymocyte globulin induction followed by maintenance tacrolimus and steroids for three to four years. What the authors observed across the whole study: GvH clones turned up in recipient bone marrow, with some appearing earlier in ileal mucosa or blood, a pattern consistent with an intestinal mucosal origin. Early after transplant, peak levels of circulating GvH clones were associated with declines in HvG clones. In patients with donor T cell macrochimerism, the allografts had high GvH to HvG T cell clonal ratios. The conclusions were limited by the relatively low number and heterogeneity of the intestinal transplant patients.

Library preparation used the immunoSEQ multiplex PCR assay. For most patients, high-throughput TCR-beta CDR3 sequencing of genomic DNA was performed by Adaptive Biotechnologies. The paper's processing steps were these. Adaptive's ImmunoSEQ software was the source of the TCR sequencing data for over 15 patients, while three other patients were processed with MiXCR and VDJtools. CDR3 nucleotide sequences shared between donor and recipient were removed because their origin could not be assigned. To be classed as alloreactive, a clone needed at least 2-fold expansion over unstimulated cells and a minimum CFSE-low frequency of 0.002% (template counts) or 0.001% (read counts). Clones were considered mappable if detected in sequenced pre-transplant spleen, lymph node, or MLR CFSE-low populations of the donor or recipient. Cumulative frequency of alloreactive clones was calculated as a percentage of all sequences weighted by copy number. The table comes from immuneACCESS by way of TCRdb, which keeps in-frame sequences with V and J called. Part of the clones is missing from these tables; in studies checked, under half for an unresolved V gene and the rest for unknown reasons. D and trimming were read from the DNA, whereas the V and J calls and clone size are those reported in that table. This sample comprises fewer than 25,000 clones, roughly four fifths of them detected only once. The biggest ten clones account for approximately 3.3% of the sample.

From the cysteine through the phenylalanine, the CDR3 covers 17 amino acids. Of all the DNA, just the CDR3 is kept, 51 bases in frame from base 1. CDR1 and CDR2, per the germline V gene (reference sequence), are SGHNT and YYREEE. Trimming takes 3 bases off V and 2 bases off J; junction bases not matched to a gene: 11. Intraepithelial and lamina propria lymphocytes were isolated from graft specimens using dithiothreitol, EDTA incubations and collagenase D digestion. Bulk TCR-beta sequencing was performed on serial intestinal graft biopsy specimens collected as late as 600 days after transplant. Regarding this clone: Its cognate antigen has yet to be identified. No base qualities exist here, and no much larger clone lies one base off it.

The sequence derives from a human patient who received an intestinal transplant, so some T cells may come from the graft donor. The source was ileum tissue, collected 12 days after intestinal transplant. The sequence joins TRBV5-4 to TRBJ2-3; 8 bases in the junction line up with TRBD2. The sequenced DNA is TGTGCCAGCAGCTCGGGAGCGGGGGACACCTACACAGATACGCAGTATTTT. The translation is CASSSGAGDTYTDTQYF.